One sample yielded the 18 T cell receptor beta chains listed below, sequenced in a study of blood T cell repertoires in COVID-19. The data were produced by immunoSEQ multiplex PCR, yet TCRdb's version contains in-frame clones alone and is incomplete. The data hold tens of thousands of clones, with roughly 90% observed a single time. The sequencing input was peripheral blood. The source of these receptors is a woman aged 55-70 years with acute or convalescent COVID-19.

This clone was recorded only once. V and J are TRBV2 and TRBJ1-3, with D hard to call. Trimming took off 5 bases at V and 0 bases at J, with 5 bases between the two ends. Germline CDR1 and CDR2: SNHLY and FYNNEI. This CDR3 spans 13 amino acids. The CDR3, as DNA: TGTGCCAGCAGTTTCGGCTCTGGAAACACCATATATTTT. Protein product: CASSFGSGNTIYF.

The V gene is TRBV7-2, the J gene TRBJ2-5; no clear D. V was cut by 5 bases and J by 2 bases, with 3 bases left in between. CDR3 length: 11 residues. The V gene's germline CDR1 is SGHTA and CDR2 FQGNSA. The CDR3 sequence is CASSRQETQYF. CDR3 DNA sequence: TGTGCCAGCAGCCGTCAAGAGACCCAGTACTTC.

This chain connects TRBV19 to TRBJ1-2, with TRBD1 matching 7 bases. Trimming took 7 bases from V and 6 from J; bases not matched to a gene: 14. The CDR3 consists of 15 residues. Germline CDR1 and CDR2: LNHDA and SQIVND (reference sequence). Written as DNA, the CDR3 is TGTGCCAGTACCAAACAAGGGGGCGTCAGGAATGGCTACACCTTC. The encoded protein is CASTKQGGVRNGYTF. The full variable domain, with the rest looked up from reference TRBV19 and TRBJ1-2, is DGGITQSPKYLFRKEGQNVTLSCEQNLNHDAMYWYRQDPGQGLRLIYYSQIVNDFQKGDIAEGYSVSREKKESFPLTVTSAQKNPTAFYLCASTKQGGVRNGYTFGSGTRLTVV.

This sequence joins TRBV19 and TRBJ1-5, with D tentatively TRBD1 (5 bases). Trimming removed 3 bases at V and 5 bases at J, with 11 bases between. The CDR3 totals 14 residues. Germline V lookup: CDR1 LNHDA, CDR2 SQIVND (reference sequence). DNA for the CDR3: TGTGCCAGTAGTATGGGGGAGGGCCATCAGCCCCAGCATTTT. This encodes CASSMGEGHQPQHF.

This chain connects TRBV28 to TRBJ1-1; 9 bases fit TRBD1. V was pared by 7 bases and J by 0 bases, with 3 bases of the junction left unmatched. The length of the CDR3 is 14 residues. Germline values: CDR1 MDHEN, CDR2 SYDVKM. CDR3: CASTRDRVNTEAFF. CDR3 in DNA: TGTGCCAGCACCAGGGACAGGGTGAACACTGAAGCTTTCTTT. The variable domain in full, with the rest retrieved from reference TRBV28 and TRBJ1-1, is DVKVTQSSRYLVKRTGEKVFLECVQDMDHENMFWYRQDPGLGLRLIYFSYDVKMKEKGDIPEGYSVSREKKERFSLILESASTNQTSMYLCASTRDRVNTEAFFGQGTRLTVV.

V usage is TRBV5-1 and J usage is TRBJ2-5; TRBD1 matches at 10 bases. The trim removed 4 bases at V and 1 base at J, leaving 19 bases unmatched. This CDR3 is 20 amino acids long. Germline V lookup: CDR1 SGHRS, CDR2 YFSETQ. The CDR3 sequence is CASSKTAGQGKIPIQETQYF. The CDR3 nucleotides are TGCGCCAGCAGCAAAACTGCGGGACAGGGGAAAATCCCCATCCAAGAGACCCAGTACTTC.

The chain combines TRBV11-2 with TRBJ2-5; 13 nucleotides agree with TRBD2. The CDR3 loop spans 16 amino acids. The germline V gene encodes CDR1 SGHAT and CDR2 FQNNGV. V lost 3 bases, J lost 2 bases, and 3 bases stayed unmatched. The CDR3 here is CASSFRTSGGQETQYF. The CDR3 DNA is TGTGCCAGCAGCTTTCGGACTAGCGGGGGACAAGAGACCCAGTACTTC. Together with reference TRBV11-2 and TRBJ2-5, the CDR3 gives the full variable domain: EAGVAQSPRYKIIEKRQSVAFWCNPISGHATLYWYQQILGQGPKLLIQFQNNGVVDDSQLPKDRFSAERLKGVDSTLKIQPAKLEDSAVYLCASSFRTSGGQETQYFGPGTRLLVL.

This clone appeared a few times. This chain uses TRBV11-2 with TRBJ1-2; 7 nucleotides align to TRBD1. This CDR3 has 15 amino acids. Germline V lookup: CDR1 SGHAT, CDR2 FQNNGV. V lost 2 bases to trimming and J lost 4 bases; unmatched junction nucleotides: 7. CDR3 amino acids: CASSLTGAESYGYTF. The CDR3 DNA reads as TGTGCCAGCAGCTTAACAGGGGCGGAAAGCTATGGCTACACCTTC.

This rearrangement joins TRBV12-3 or TRBV12-4 to TRBJ1-1; D is ambiguous. Trimming shortened V by 3 bases and J by 11 bases, and 13 bases separated the two germline ends. This CDR3 contains 12 residues. CDR3 region: CASSFNLNGAFF. The CDR3 DNA reads as TGTGCCAGCAGTTTTAACCTCAACGGTGCTTTCTTT.

The V and J genes are TRBV11-2 and TRBJ1-2; no firm D call. Germline CDR1 SGHAT, CDR2 FQNNGV. The V and J ends lost 7 bases and 8 bases respectively, with 17 bases between them. The CDR3 sequence is 13 residues long. In nucleotides, the CDR3 is TGTGCCAGCAACAACATGGAGAATAGGGGCTACACCTTC. It yields the protein CASNNMENRGYTF.

The chain couples TRBV19 to TRBJ1-2, with 7 nucleotides matching TRBD1. The V segment lost 7 bases and the J segment 8 bases; nucleotides outside the gene matches: 16. CDR1 is LNHDA and CDR2 is SQIVND in the germline V gene (reference sequence). The CDR3 runs to 15 residues. The CDR3 coding sequence is TGTGCCAGTACCGAGGGGCCGTACAACAGGGGAGGCTACACCTTC. It encodes CASTEGPYNRGGYTF.

The V call is TRBV18, the J call TRBJ1-4; TRBD1 is a possible D gene (5 bases). The CDR3 runs 15 residues. Trimming took off 2 bases at V and 10 bases at J, with 17 bases between the two ends. Germline CDR1 is KGHSH and CDR2 is LQKENI. The CDR3 nucleotides are TGTGCCAGCTCACCAGTGGAGGACCAGGGAGGAAAACTGTTTTTT. Amino acid sequence: CASSPVEDQGGKLFF.

This clone counts as medium-sized. CDR3 sequence: CASSERGHQETQYF. The CDR3 DNA reads as TGTGCCAGCAGTGAGCGAGGGCATCAAGAGACCCAGTACTTC. The rearrangement uses TRBV25-1 and TRBJ2-5, with TRBD2 as a possible D gene (5 bases). Germline values: CDR1 MGHDK, CDR2 SYGVNS. The CDR3 is 14 amino acids. The V end lost 3 bases, the J end lost 2 bases, and 10 bases lay between the germline ends.

The chain couples TRBV7-2 to TRBJ2-2; the match to TRBD2 covers 8 bases. V was clipped by 5 bases and J by 4 bases; unmatched bases: 9. In germline, CDR1 is SGHTA, CDR2 FQGNSA. The CDR3 is 16 residues long. The CDR3 coding sequence is TGTGCCAGCAGCCCCCCGAGCGGGAGTAGCACCGGGGAGCTGTTTTTT. Translating it yields CASSPPSGSSTGELFF.

CDR3 loop: CSVRQGAGETQYF. CDR3 DNA: TGCAGCGTTAGACAGGGGGCAGGGGAGACCCAGTACTTC. V usage is TRBV29-1 and J usage is TRBJ2-5; 10 nucleotides line up with TRBD1. This CDR3 region has 13 residues. CDR1 is SQVTM and CDR2 is ANQGSEA in the germline V gene. Losses at the gene ends were 5 bases for V and 5 bases for J; bases not matched to a gene: 5.

The chain joins TRBV5-1 to TRBJ1-4; a possible D gene is TRBD1 (6 bases). The CDR3 spans 14 residues. CDR1 is SGHRS, CDR2 YFSETQ, per germline. Trimming removed 4 bases from V and 8 bases from J, with 15 bases in between. The CDR3 coding sequence is TGCGCCAGCAGCCTACCAGGGGTACCGGAAAAACTGTTTTTT. Encoded protein: CASSLPGVPEKLFF. The full variable domain, completed using reference TRBV5-1 and TRBJ1-4, is KAGVTQTPRYLIKTRGQQVTLSCSPISGHRSVSWYQQTPGQGLQFLFEYFSETQRNKGNFPGRFSGRQFSNSRSEMNVSTLELGDSALYLCASSLPGVPEKLFFGSGTQLSVL.

This rearrangement joins TRBV9 to TRBJ1-2, with 8 bases matching TRBD1. J gave up 6 bases and V 4 bases, and 11 bases lay outside the gene matches. The CDR3 runs to 15 residues. Per germline, CDR1 SGDLS and CDR2 YYNGEE. The CDR3 region is CASSSWTGRGDGYTF. The CDR3, as DNA: TGTGCCAGCAGCAGCTGGACAGGGAGGGGGGATGGCTACACCTTC.

V usage is TRBV10-3 and J usage is TRBJ2-5; D uncertain. This CDR3 has 14 amino acids. The germline V and J ends were trimmed by 2 bases and 7 bases, with 14 bases remaining between them. Germline V gene lookup returns CDR1 ENHRY and CDR2 SYGVKD. CDR3 residues: CAISEELGARTQYF. Written as DNA, the CDR3 is TGTGCCATCAGTGAGGAGCTGGGCGCAAGGACCCAGTACTTC.